Following are 23 T cell receptor beta chains from one sample sequenced in a study of cytomegalovirus exposure and HLA in healthy donors. Both 60 Vbeta primers and 13 Jbeta primers went into the PCR. Clones were sequenced by immunoSEQ multiplex PCR, and TCRdb holds only the in-frame ones, with some missing. This table holds 150,000 to 200,000 clones, 77% found once. The sequenced material came from PBMCs. The receptors shown here come from a woman in her twenties or thirties in good health and CMV-seropositive.

V and J are TRBV21-1 and TRBJ2-7; the listed D gene, TRBD1, was not tested against the DNA. TRBV21-1 is labeled a pseudogene. The CDR3 has 16 residues. The CDR3 loop is CASSRTRRDSSYEQYF. The DNA for the CDR3 is TGTGCCAGCAGCAGAACCCGCCGGGACAGCTCCTACGAGCAGTACTTC.

This clone is a singleton in its sample. The chain joins TRBV5-8 to TRBJ2-3; 12 bases agree with TRBD1. Looked up from germline, CDR1 is SGHTS and CDR2 is YDEGEE. CDR3 length equals 18 residues. Trimming cost V 0 bases and J 3 bases; bases outside gene matches: 8. DNA for the CDR3: TGTGCCAGCAGCTTGGAGTCGGGACAGGGGGCCGGGACAGATACGCAGTATTTT. This codes for CASSLESGQGAGTDTQYF.

The table lists this clone with a few counts. The CDR3 nucleotides read TGTGCCAGCAGGGAATCCGGGACTAGCGGGAGTCGGTATGAGCAGTTCTTC. Its protein is CASRESGTSGSRYEQFF. The rearrangement uses TRBV7-2 and TRBJ2-1; TRBD2 agrees at 14 bases. The CDR3 extends over 17 amino acids. Germline CDR1 and CDR2: SGHTA and FQGNSA. The V segment lost 6 bases and the J segment 8 bases; nucleotides outside the gene matches: 12.

This sequence joins TRBV5-6 and TRBJ1-5, with D unresolved. Between the trimmed V and J ends, which lost 1 base and 5 bases, there was a span of 22 bases. CDR3 length: 18 residues. The germline V gene encodes CDR1 SGHDT and CDR2 YYEEEE. The CDR3 bases are TGTGCCAGCAGCTTGTCTACCCTCGTGCAGGTCGGGGATCAGCCCCAGCATTTT. This gives the protein CASSLSTLVQVGDQPQHF.

The chain combines TRBV10-3 with TRBJ2-3; 10 bases are a match to TRBD2. V lost 2 bases and J lost 6; bases outside the gene matches: 5. CDR3 length: 15 residues. The germline V gene encodes CDR1 ENHRY and CDR2 SYGVKD. The CDR3 loop is CAISEPSGSPDTQYF. The CDR3 DNA reads TGTGCCATCAGTGAGCCTAGCGGGAGTCCGGATACGCAGTATTTT.

The gene calls are TRBV7-2 and TRBJ2-7; 16 bases line up with TRBD2. With 3 bases clipped from V and 7 bases from J, the junction kept 15 bases outside the gene matches. This CDR3 comprises 19 residues. The V gene's germline CDR1 is SGHTA and CDR2 FQGNSA. The CDR3 is CASSFVSGLAGGRLEEQYF. CDR3 in DNA: TGTGCCAGCAGCTTTGTCTCGGGACTAGCGGGAGGGCGATTGGAAGAGCAGTACTTC.

This clone was recorded a few times. CDR3 residues: CASSKPGRAGGYTF. The CDR3 DNA sequence: TGTGCCAGCAGTAAACCTGGCAGGGCGGGAGGCTACACCTTC. The V call is TRBV28, the J call TRBJ1-2; TRBD1 might be the D (5 bases). The ends were cut back, 5 bases at V and 8 bases at J, with 18 bases in the middle. CDR3 length equals 14 residues. Germline assignment: CDR1 MDHEN and CDR2 SYDVKM.

The rearrangement uses TRBV5-1 and TRBJ2-2; unclear D gene. V lost 6 bases to trimming and J lost 0 bases, with 9 bases between them. The CDR3 is 14 amino acids. The germline CDR1 and CDR2 sequences are SGHRS and YFSETQ. CDR3 coding DNA: TGCGCCAGCACCGGGTCCGCGAACACCGGGGAGCTGTTTTTT. It encodes CASTGSANTGELFF.

The gene calls are TRBV5-1 and TRBJ1-2, with 8 bases fitting TRBD1. Looked up from germline, CDR1 is SGHRS and CDR2 is YFSETQ. V lost 4 bases to trimming and J lost 5 bases; unmatched junction nucleotides: 7. The CDR3 is 14 amino acids. The CDR3 reads CASSTGTGPYGYTF. The CDR3 nucleotides read TGCGCCAGCAGCACCGGGACAGGTCCGTATGGCTACACCTTC. Combining the CDR3 with reference TRBV5-1 and TRBJ1-2 gives the whole variable domain KAGVTQTPRYLIKTRGQQVTLSCSPISGHRSVSWYQQTPGQGLQFLFEYFSETQRNKGNFPGRFSGRQFSNSRSEMNVSTLELGDSALYLCASSTGTGPYGYTFGSGTRLTVV.

The chain employs TRBV27 and TRBJ2-5, with 9 nucleotides matching TRBD1. Germline V gene lookup returns CDR1 MNHEY and CDR2 SMNVEV (reference sequence). The CDR3 has 17 amino acids. Losses at the gene ends were 6 bases for V and 5 bases for J; bases not matched to a gene: 16. The CDR3 protein is CASRDQPGQGIGETQYF. Written as DNA, the CDR3 is TGTGCCAGCAGAGATCAACCGGGACAGGGTATAGGGGAGACCCAGTACTTC.

The chain links TRBV5-8 to TRBJ1-4, with a tentative D call TRBD1 (6 bases). Trimming took 4 bases from V and 7 from J, leaving 23 bases between them. Germline values: CDR1 SGHTS, CDR2 YDEGEE. The length of the CDR3 is 17 residues. This CDR3 reads CASSEDSTTPGSEKLFF. CDR3 nucleotides: TGTGCCAGCAGCGAGGACAGTACAACCCCGGGGAGTGAAAAACTGTTTTTT. Full variable domain (missing parts from reference TRBV5-8 and TRBJ1-4): EAGVTQSPTHLIKTRGQQATLRCSPISGHTSVYWYQQALGLGLQFLLWYDEGEERNRGNFPPRFSGRQFPNYSSELNVNALELEDSALYLCASSEDSTTPGSEKLFFGSGTQLSVL.

The chain couples TRBV10-1 to TRBJ2-1; D might be TRBD1 (5 bases). This CDR3 is 14 amino acids long. Trimming left V 5 bases short and J 8 bases short, with 16 bases between. CDR1 and CDR2 (germline): WNHNN, SYGVQD (reference sequence). The CDR3 sequence: CASSSGRGVYEQFF. The DNA for the CDR3 is TGCGCCAGCAGTTCTGGTAGGGGTGTCTATGAGCAGTTCTTC.

This chain links TRBV19 with TRBJ2-5; a possible D gene is TRBD2 (6 bases). Germline V CDR1 and CDR2: LNHDA, SQIVND (reference sequence). The CDR3 is 13 amino acids. V was shortened by 9 bases and J by 5 bases, with 16 bases between the two germline ends. The CDR3 protein is CASAAARGETQYF. CDR3 in DNA: TGTGCCAGCGCTGCCGCCCGGGGGGAGACCCAGTACTTC.

The rearrangement joins TRBV29-1 to TRBJ1-4; TRBD1 is a possible D gene (6 bases). Germline V lookup: CDR1 SQVTM, CDR2 ANQGSEA. The germline V and J ends were trimmed by 3 bases and 8 bases, with 16 bases remaining between them. This CDR3 is 14 amino acids long. The CDR3 DNA sequence: TGCAGCGTTGACGTTCAGGGGCTAAGCGAAAAACTGTTTTTT. Its protein product is CSVDVQGLSEKLFF.

The chain carries TRBV5-6 and TRBJ2-7; perhaps TRBD2 as D (5 bases). The germline V gene encodes CDR1 SGHDT and CDR2 YYEEEE. The CDR3 is 13 residues long. V was shortened by 0 bases and J by 9 bases, with 13 bases between the two germline ends. The CDR3 spells CASSLAEALGQYF. CDR3 in DNA: TGTGCCAGCAGCTTGGCGGAGGCATTGGGGCAGTACTTC.

There are many counts of this clone. Other DNA sequences in this sample translate to the same CDR3. This chain uses TRBV6-5 with TRBJ2-7; maybe TRBD1 (5 bases). V lost 5 bases, J lost 5 bases, and 13 bases lay in between. The CDR3 spans 13 residues. Looked up from germline, CDR1 is MNHEY and CDR2 is SVGAGI. This chain's CDR3 is CASSLQGGNEQYF. CDR3 bases: TGTGCCAGCAGTCTCCAGGGCGGTAACGAGCAGTACTTC.

J is TRBJ1-1 and V is TRBV7-9; 7 bases line up with TRBD1. Trimming cost V 2 bases and J 10 bases; bases outside gene matches: 4. The germline gives CDR1 SEHNR, CDR2 FQNEAQ (reference sequence). This CDR3 region has 12 residues. Written as DNA, the CDR3 is TGTGCCAGCAGCTTACAGGCAGGGGGAGCTTTCTTT. Translated, it gives CASSLQAGGAFF.

This clone turned up a few times. This rearrangement joins TRBV5-1 to TRBJ2-5, with unresolved D. The germline V gene encodes CDR1 SGHRS and CDR2 YFSETQ. This CDR3 is built from 11 residues. Trimming cost V 4 bases and J 2 bases, with 3 bases left between them. The CDR3 region is CASSLQETQYF. The DNA of the CDR3 is TGCGCCAGCAGCCTACAAGAGACCCAGTACTTC.

The rearrangement joins TRBV7-2 to TRBJ2-5; TRBD1 matches 11 bases. CDR1 SGHTA and CDR2 FQGNSA come from the germline V gene. The junction had 16 bases not matched to a gene; V was cut back by 5 bases and J by 5 bases. This CDR3 has 18 residues. The CDR3 sequence: CASSPRTGGAVSWETQYF. The CDR3 coding sequence is TGTGCCAGCAGCCCCAGGACAGGGGGCGCGGTATCATGGGAGACCCAGTACTTC.

V is TRBV5-1 and J is TRBJ1-4; the match to TRBD1 covers 7 bases. This CDR3 has 15 residues. The V segment lost 5 bases and the J segment 3 bases; nucleotides outside the gene matches: 7. Germline CDR1 reads SGHRS; CDR2 reads YFSETQ. The chain's CDR3 is CASSPTGVPNEKLFF. CDR3 bases: TGCGCCAGCAGTCCTACAGGGGTCCCTAATGAAAAACTGTTTTTT.

This clone has just one count. The chain links TRBV5-4 to TRBJ2-3; 7 positions match TRBD1. V dropped 4 bases and J dropped 2; count of bases not matched to a gene: 4. The CDR3 is made up of 14 amino acids. Germline V gene lookup returns CDR1 SGHNT and CDR2 YYREEE (reference sequence). This CDR3 reads CASSPDRATDTQYF. In nucleotides, the CDR3 is TGTGCCAGCAGCCCCGACAGGGCCACAGATACGCAGTATTTT.

This clone has more than one count but fewer than ten. The J gene is TRBJ2-1, the V gene TRBV27; a possible D gene is TRBD2 (7 bases). V was shortened by 8 bases and J by 7 bases, with 24 bases between the two germline ends. CDR1 MNHEY and CDR2 SMNVEV come from the germline V gene (reference sequence). The CDR3 totals 16 residues. The CDR3: CASGVAGGGLLNEQFF. CDR3 nucleotides: TGTGCCAGCGGGGTAGCGGGTGGGGGGCTCTTGAATGAGCAGTTCTTC.

The gene calls are TRBV11-3 and TRBJ2-5; 13 nucleotides agree with TRBD2. The J call may be incorrect, as the DNA end agrees better with TRBJ2-7. The CDR3 consists of 15 residues. CDR1 is SGHNT and CDR2 is YENEEA in the germline V gene. As DNA, the CDR3 is TGTGCCAGCAGCCTAGGACTAGCGGGGGCCTACGAGCAGTACTTC. This sequence encodes CASSLGLAGAYEQYF.